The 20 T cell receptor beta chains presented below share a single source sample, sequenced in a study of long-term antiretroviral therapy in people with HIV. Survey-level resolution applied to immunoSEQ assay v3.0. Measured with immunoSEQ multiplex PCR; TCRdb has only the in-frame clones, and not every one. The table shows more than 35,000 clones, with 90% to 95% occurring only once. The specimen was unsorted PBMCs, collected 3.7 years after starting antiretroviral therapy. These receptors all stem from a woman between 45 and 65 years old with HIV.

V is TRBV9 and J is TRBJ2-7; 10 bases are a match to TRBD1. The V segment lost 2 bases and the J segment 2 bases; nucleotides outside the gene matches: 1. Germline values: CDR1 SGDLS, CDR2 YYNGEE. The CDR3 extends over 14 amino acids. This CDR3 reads CASSVGTGAYEQYF. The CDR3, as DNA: TGTGCCAGCAGCGTTGGGACAGGGGCCTACGAGCAGTACTTC.

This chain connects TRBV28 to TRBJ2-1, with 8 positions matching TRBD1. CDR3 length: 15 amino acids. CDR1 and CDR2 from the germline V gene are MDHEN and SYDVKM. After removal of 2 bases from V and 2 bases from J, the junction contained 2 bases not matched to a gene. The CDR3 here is CASSLAGGAYNEQFF. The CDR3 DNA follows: TGTGCCAGCAGTTTAGCAGGGGGCGCCTACAATGAGCAGTTCTTC.

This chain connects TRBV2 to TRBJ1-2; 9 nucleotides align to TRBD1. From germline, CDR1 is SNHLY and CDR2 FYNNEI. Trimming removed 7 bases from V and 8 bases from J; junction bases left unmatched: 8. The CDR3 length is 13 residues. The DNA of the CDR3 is TGTGCCAGCAATGTACAGGGGGCAGGGGGCTACACCTTC. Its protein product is CASNVQGAGGYTF.

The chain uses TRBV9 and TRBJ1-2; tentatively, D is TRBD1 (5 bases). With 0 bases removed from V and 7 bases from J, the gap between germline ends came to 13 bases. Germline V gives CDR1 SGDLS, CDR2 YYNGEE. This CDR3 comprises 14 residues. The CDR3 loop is CASSVGVGVRGYTF. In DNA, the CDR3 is TGTGCCAGCAGCGTAGGGGTAGGGGTGCGTGGCTACACCTTC.

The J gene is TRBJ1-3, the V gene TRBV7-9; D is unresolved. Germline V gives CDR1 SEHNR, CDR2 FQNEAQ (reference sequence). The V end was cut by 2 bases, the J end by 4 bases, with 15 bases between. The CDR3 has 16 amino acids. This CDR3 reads CASSLYGVQKGNTIYF. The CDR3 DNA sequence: TGTGCCAGCAGCTTATACGGGGTTCAGAAGGGAAACACCATATATTTT.

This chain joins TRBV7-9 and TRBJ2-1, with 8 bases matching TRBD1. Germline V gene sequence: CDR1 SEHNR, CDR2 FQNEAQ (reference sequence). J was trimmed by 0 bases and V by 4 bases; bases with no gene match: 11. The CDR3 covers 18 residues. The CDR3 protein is CASSSLGQGHLSYNEQFF. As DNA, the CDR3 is TGTGCCAGCAGCTCCCTAGGACAGGGTCACCTCTCCTACAATGAGCAGTTCTTC. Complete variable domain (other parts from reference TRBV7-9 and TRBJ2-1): DTGVSQNPRHKITKRGQNVTFRCDPISEHNRLYWYRQTLGQGPEFLTYFQNEAQLEKSRLLSDRFSAERPKGSFSTLEIQRTEQGDSAMYLCASSSLGQGHLSYNEQFFGPGTRLTVL.

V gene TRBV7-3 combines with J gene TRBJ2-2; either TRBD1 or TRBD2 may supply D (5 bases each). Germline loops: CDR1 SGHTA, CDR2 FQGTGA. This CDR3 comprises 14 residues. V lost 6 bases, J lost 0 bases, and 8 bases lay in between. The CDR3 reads CASRRDANTGELFF. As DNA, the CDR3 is TGTGCCAGCAGGAGGGACGCGAACACCGGGGAGCTGTTTTTT.

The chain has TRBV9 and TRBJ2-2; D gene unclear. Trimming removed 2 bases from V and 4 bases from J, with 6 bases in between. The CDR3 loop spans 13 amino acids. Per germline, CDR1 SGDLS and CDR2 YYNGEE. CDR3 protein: CASSVLTTGELFF. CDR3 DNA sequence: TGTGCCAGCAGCGTCCTTACCACCGGGGAGCTGTTTTTT.

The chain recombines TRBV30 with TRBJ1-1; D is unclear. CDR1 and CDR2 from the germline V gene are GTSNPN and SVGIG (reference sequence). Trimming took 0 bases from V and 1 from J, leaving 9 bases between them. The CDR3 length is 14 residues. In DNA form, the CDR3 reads TGTGCCTGGAGTGTTACACAGTCGAACACTGAAGCTTTCTTT. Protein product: CAWSVTQSNTEAFF.

CDR3 residues: CAISEQGNEQFF. CDR3 DNA sequence: TGTGCCATCAGTGAACAGGGCAATGAGCAGTTCTTC. The chain recombines TRBV10-3 with TRBJ2-1, with D perhaps matching TRBD1 (6 bases). CDR1 and CDR2 (germline): ENHRY, SYGVKD. There are 12 residues in the CDR3. V lost 3 bases to trimming and J lost 6 bases, with 6 bases between them.

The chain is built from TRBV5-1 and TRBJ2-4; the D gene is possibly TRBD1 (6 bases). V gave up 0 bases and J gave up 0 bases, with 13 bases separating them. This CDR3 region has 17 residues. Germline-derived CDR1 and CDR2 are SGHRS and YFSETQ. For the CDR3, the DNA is TGCGCCAGCAGCTTGGTACCAGGGGATAGAGCCAAAAACATTCAGTACTTC. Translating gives CASSLVPGDRAKNIQYF.

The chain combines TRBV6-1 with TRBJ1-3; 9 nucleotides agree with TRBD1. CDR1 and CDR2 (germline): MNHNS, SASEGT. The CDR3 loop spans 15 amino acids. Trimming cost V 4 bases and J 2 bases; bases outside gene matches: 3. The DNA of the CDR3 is TGTGCCAGCAGTGCCCGGGACAGGGCTGGAAACACCATATATTTT. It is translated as CASSARDRAGNTIYF.

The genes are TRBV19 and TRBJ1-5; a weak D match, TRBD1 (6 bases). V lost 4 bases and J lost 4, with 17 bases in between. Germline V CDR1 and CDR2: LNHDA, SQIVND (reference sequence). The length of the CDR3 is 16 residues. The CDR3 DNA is TGTGCCAGTAGTACACAGGGTCCCCCGGGGAATCAGCCCCAGCATTTT. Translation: CASSTQGPPGNQPQHF.

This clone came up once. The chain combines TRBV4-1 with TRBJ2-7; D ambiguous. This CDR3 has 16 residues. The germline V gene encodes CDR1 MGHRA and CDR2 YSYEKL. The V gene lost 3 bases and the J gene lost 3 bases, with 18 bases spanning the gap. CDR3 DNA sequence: TGCGCCAGCAGCCAGGCTCCGGCCTCGAGCAGCTACGAGCAGTACTTC. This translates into CASSQAPASSSYEQYF.

The CDR3 coding sequence is TGTGCCAGCAGCTTAACCTCCGGGAGCTATAATGGCTACACCTTC. Protein: CASSLTSGSYNGYTF. The chain has TRBV7-3 and TRBJ1-2; D not resolved. Germline CDR1 SGHTA, CDR2 FQGTGA. V was cut by 0 bases and J by 6 bases, with 14 bases left in between. The CDR3 loop spans 15 amino acids. The entire variable domain, with the rest obtained from reference TRBV7-3 and TRBJ1-2, is as follows: GAGVSQTPSNKVTEKGKYVELRCDPISGHTALYWYRQSLGQGPEFLIYFQGTGAADDSGLPNDRFFAVRPEGSVSTLKIQRTERGDSAVYLCASSLTSGSYNGYTFGSGTRLTVV.

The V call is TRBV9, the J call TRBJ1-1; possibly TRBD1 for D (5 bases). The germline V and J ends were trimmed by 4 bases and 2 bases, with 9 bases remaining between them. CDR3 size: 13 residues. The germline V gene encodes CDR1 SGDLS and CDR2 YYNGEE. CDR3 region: CASSKTDNTEAFF. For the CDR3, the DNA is TGTGCCAGCAGCAAGACAGATAACACTGAAGCTTTCTTT.

The CDR3 region has the DNA TGTGCCAGCAGGGGGGCCGAGGCTTTCCAAGAGACCCAGTACTTC. Its translation is CASRGAEAFQETQYF. This sequence joins TRBV7-9 and TRBJ2-5, with a weak D call TRBD1 (6 bases). The germline CDR1 and CDR2 sequences are SEHNR and FQNEAQ (reference sequence). V gave up 6 bases and J gave up 1 base, with 15 bases separating them. CDR3 length: 15 residues.

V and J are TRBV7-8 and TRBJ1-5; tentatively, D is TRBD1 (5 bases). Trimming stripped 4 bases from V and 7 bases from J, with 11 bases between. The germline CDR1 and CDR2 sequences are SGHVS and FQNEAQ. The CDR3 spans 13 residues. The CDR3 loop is CASSSGGNQPQHF. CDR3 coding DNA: TGTGCCAGCAGCTCGGGGGGAAACCAGCCCCAGCATTTT.

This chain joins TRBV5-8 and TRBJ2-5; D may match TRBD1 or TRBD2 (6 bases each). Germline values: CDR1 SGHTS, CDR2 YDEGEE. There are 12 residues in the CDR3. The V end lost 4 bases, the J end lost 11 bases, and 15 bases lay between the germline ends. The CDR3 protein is CASSGGPREQYF. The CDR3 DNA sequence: TGTGCCAGCAGCGGGGGGCCAAGGGAGCAGTACTTC.

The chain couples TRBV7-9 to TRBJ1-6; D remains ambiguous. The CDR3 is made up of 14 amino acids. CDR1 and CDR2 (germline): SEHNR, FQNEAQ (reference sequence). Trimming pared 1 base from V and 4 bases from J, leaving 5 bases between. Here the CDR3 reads CASSLEQYNSPLHF. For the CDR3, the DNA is TGTGCCAGCAGCTTAGAGCAATATAATTCACCCCTCCACTTT.